These T cell receptor beta chains were read from a single sample in a study of control samples from healthy donors and cancer patients. Sequenced by immunoSEQ multiplex PCR; TCRdb stores in-frame clones only, minus some. This sample has 100,000 to 150,000 clones, with around nine tenths found just once. The sample comprised blood. Receptors originate from a man between 40 and 49 years old in good health. Each CDR3 is given with its conserved first and last residue. The D gene is left open where the match is weak. For some rows the clone size is stated as once, few or many, or as a class when expanded; others skip it.

>TRBV7-9|TRBJ2-7|NA|TRBD1
TGTGCCAGCAGCCCCGGGACAGGGCCCTACGAGCAGTACTTC
CASSPGTGPYEQYF
>TRBV7-9|TRBJ2-5|NA|TRBD2
TGTGCCAGCAGCATACTAGCGGACCGGCCGGCCCAGTACTTC
CASSILADRPAQYF
>TRBV9|TRBJ1-2|NA|NA
TGTGCCAGCAGCGCCACCCCACGGGGCTGGGGATATGGCTACACCTTC
CASSATPRGWGYGYTF
>TRBV11-2|TRBJ2-7|NA|NA
TGTGCCAGCAGCTTAGCGGTAGGGGGGGCCCACGAGCAGTACTTC
CASSLAVGGAHEQYF
>TRBV5-1|TRBJ1-6|NA|TRBD1
TGCGCCAGCGGAACCGGGACAGGGCATTCACCCCTCCACTTT
CASGTGTGHSPLHF
>TRBV7-2|TRBJ2-7|NA|TRBD1
TGTGCCAGCAGCTTAGGGGGACAGCAGTTCTACGAGCAGTACTTC
CASSLGGQQFYEQYF
>TRBV18|TRBJ2-7|NA|NA
TGTGCCAGCTCACCTCGCGACAGGCTAACCTACGAGCAGTACTTC
CASSPRDRLTYEQYF
>TRBV6-5|TRBJ1-2|NA|NA
TGTGCCAGCAGTTACTCGAAAGGGAACTATGGCTACACCTTC
CASSYSKGNYGYTF
>TRBV25-1|TRBJ1-1|NA|NA
TGTGCCAGCAGTGTGGGACAGAACACTGAAGCTTTCTTT
CASSVGQNTEAFF
>TRBV30|TRBJ2-1|once|TRBD2
TGTGCCTGGAAGACTAGCGGGATTTCCATATACAATGAGCAGTTCTTC
CAWKTSGISIYNEQFF
>TRBV7-2|TRBJ2-7|NA|NA
TGTGCCAGCAGCTCACCCCAGGGTGACTCCTACGAGCAGTACTTC
CASSSPQGDSYEQYF
>TRBV18|TRBJ1-1|once|NA
TGTGCCAGCTCACCAGATTACGGGGTGGAGGAAGCTTTCTTT
CASSPDYGVEEAFF
>TRBV16|TRBJ2-1|NA|TRBD2
TGTGCCAGCAGCCCCGGGGGGTACGGCAATGAGCAGTTCTTC
CASSPGGYGNEQFF
>TRBV5-4|TRBJ2-2|NA|TRBD2
TGTGCCAGCAGCGGTTCCGGGACTAGCGTGACCGGGGAGCTGTTTTTT
CASSGSGTSVTGELFF
>TRBV4-3|TRBJ1-4|NA|NA
TGCGCCAGCAGCCCCAGGCTAAGGGATGGGGGGGAAAAACTGTTTTTT
CASSPRLRDGGEKLFF
>TRBV6-2/TRBV6-3|TRBJ1-2|NA|TRBD1
TGTGCCAGCAGCGGACAGGGCTATGGCTACACCTTC
CASSGQGYGYTF
>TRBV30|TRBJ1-3|NA|NA
TGTGCCTGGAGTTTTGGGCTCTCTGGAAACACCATATATTTT
CAWSFGLSGNTIYF
>TRBV25-1|TRBJ1-1|NA|TRBD1
TGTGCCAGCAGTGAATTCGGACAGGGGGGAGCTGAAGCTTTCTTT
CASSEFGQGGAEAFF
>TRBV24-1|TRBJ2-3|NA|NA
TGTGCCACCAGTGATTACGGGGGGCCCACAGATACGCAGTATTTT
CATSDYGGPTDTQYF
>TRBV7-9|TRBJ1-1|NA|NA
TGTGCCAGCAGCTTGACGGGCCAGAACACTGAAGCTTTCTTT
CASSLTGQNTEAFF
>TRBV11-1|TRBJ1-4|once|TRBD1
TGTGCCAGCAGCCCATCCGGGACAGGAGAGAAACTGTTTTTT
CASSPSGTGEKLFF
>TRBV11-3|TRBJ2-7|NA|TRBD1
TGTGCCAGCAGCCGCAGGACAGGGGGCTACGAGCAGTACTTC
CASSRRTGGYEQYF
>TRBV15|TRBJ2-5|NA|TRBD2
TGTGCCACCAGCAGAGATCAGGTAGCGGGGGAGACCCAGTACTTC
CATSRDQVAGETQYF
>TRBV4-1|TRBJ2-5|NA|NA
TGCGCCAGCAGCCTTGGGGGGAGCTTGTACCAAGAGACCCAGTACTTC
CASSLGGSLYQETQYF
>TRBV11-2|TRBJ2-3|NA|TRBD2
TGTGCCAGCAGCTCATCTAGCGGGGGGGGTGCAGATACGCAGTATTTT
CASSSSSGGGADTQYF
>TRBV7-9|TRBJ2-3|once|TRBD1
TGTGCCAGCAGCCTACAGGGGGCGGATACGCAGTATTTT
CASSLQGADTQYF
>TRBV5-1|TRBJ1-2|NA|NA
TGCGCCAGCAGCTTGGACAAAAGCTATGGCTACACCTTC
CASSLDKSYGYTF
>TRBV10-2|TRBJ1-4|NA|TRBD1
TGCGCCAGCAAAGACAGGGGTAATGAAAAACTGTTTTTT
CASKDRGNEKLFF
>TRBV9|TRBJ1-4|NA|NA
TGTGCCAGCAGCACTTTGGACAGCCCTGATGAAAAACTGTTTTTT
CASSTLDSPDEKLFF
>TRBV18|TRBJ2-4|NA|TRBD2
TGTGCCAGCTCACCACCCCTAGCGGGGGGTAGCAAAAACATTCAGTACTTC
CASSPPLAGGSKNIQYF
>TRBV24-1|TRBJ2-3|NA|NA
TGTGCCACCAGTGATTTGGTTACACATACGCAGTATTTT
CATSDLVTHTQYF
>TRBV5-8|TRBJ2-7|few|NA
TGTGCCAGCAGCTTGCGTCCCTGGAACGAGCAGTACTTC
CASSLRPWNEQYF
>TRBV6-5|TRBJ2-7|once|NA
TGTGCCAGCACCGGAACGGCTCCCTGGGACGAGCAGTACTTC
CASTGTAPWDEQYF
>TRBV9|TRBJ2-3|NA|NA
TGTGCCAGCAGCCCCCGAACCGGAGGGCAGACAGATACGCAGTATTTT
CASSPRTGGQTDTQYF
>TRBV7-9|TRBJ1-1|once|NA
TGTGCCAGCAGCTATTCGGGGGTGGCTGAAGCTTTCTTT
CASSYSGVAEAFF
>TRBV27|TRBJ2-7|NA|NA
TGTGCCAGCAGTAGGGGGACCGAGCAGTACTTC
CASSRGTEQYF
>TRBV20-1|TRBJ1-1|NA|NA
TGCAGTGCTGCCGGGAGCAAAGCTTTCTTT
CSAAGSKAFF
>TRBV6-5|TRBJ1-6|NA|NA
TGTGCCAGCAGTTACAGGTCCTATAATTCACCCCTCCACTTT
CASSYRSYNSPLHF
>TRBV2|TRBJ1-2|NA|NA
TGTGCCAGCAGTGAAGAGGTCAGGGACAACTATGGCTACACCTTC
CASSEEVRDNYGYTF
>TRBV10-3|TRBJ1-6|NA|NA
TGTGCCATCAGTCCGGGTCACAATTCACCCCTCCACTTT
CAISPGHNSPLHF
>TRBV7-9|TRBJ2-1|NA|NA
TGTGCCAGCAGCCTGGGACGGATCAATGAGCAGTTCTTC
CASSLGRINEQFF
>TRBV5-1|TRBJ2-2|NA|NA
TGCGCCAGCAGCTTGTTCCCGGGGGAGGCCGGGGAGCTGTTTTTT
CASSLFPGEAGELFF
>TRBV18|TRBJ1-1|NA|NA
TGTGCCAGCTCACAAAGGAGATTAAGCGGGGGGACTGAAGCTTTCTTT
CASSQRRLSGGTEAFF
>TRBV10-2|TRBJ2-1|few|NA
TGCGCCAGCAGCTACGGACAGTTGAGCTCCTACAATGAGCAGTTCTTC
CASSYGQLSSYNEQFF
>TRBV9|TRBJ1-1|NA|NA
TGTGCCAGCAGCGTCGGCAACAGGAACACTGAAGCTTTCTTT
CASSVGNRNTEAFF
>TRBV20-1|TRBJ1-1|few|NA
TGCGCCAGACAGAGGAACACTGAAGCTTTCTTT
CARQRNTEAFF
>TRBV18|TRBJ1-3|NA|NA
TGTGCCAGCTCACCACAGGAAAACACCATATATTTT
CASSPQENTIYF
>TRBV24-1|TRBJ2-7|once|NA
TGTGCCACCAGTGAGGTCGAGTCCTCCTACGAGCAGTACTTC
CATSEVESSYEQYF
>TRBV5-1|TRBJ1-5|NA|TRBD1
TGCGCCAGCAGGCCTACAGGGGGCAATCAGCCCCAGCATTTT
CASRPTGGNQPQHF
>TRBV4-3|TRBJ1-4|once|NA
TGCGCCAGCAGCCAAGGGAAAGGGGGGGGTAATGAAAAACTGTTTTTT
CASSQGKGGGNEKLFF
>TRBV12-3/TRBV12-4|TRBJ1-1|NA|NA
TGTGCCAGCAGCCTTACAGAGATTGAAGCTTTCTTT
CASSLTEIEAFF
>TRBV10-1|TRBJ2-1|NA|NA
TGCGCCAGCAGTGAACAAATTGCTCGGGAGCAGTTCTTC
CASSEQIAREQFF
>TRBV10-2|TRBJ2-7|NA|TRBD1
TGCGCCAGCAGGGGGGACAGGGGAAAATCCTACGAGCAGTACTTC
CASRGDRGKSYEQYF
>TRBV15|TRBJ2-1|NA|TRBD2
TGTGCCACCAAGGCTAGCGGGGGGACTGCTTACAATGAGCAGTTCTTC
CATKASGGTAYNEQFF
>TRBV11-2|TRBJ2-7|NA|TRBD1
TGTGCCAGCAGCGAGAGGGGACAGGGGGCCAACGAGCAGTACTTC
CASSERGQGANEQYF
>TRBV7-2|TRBJ1-5|NA|NA
TGTGCCAGCAGCTTAGGGTTCGGAGGGAGGGTCCATCAGCCCCAGCATTTT
CASSLGFGGRVHQPQHF
>TRBV27|TRBJ1-1|once|NA
TGTGCCAGCACCTCCGGCGGGACCAGCACTGAAGCTTTCTTT
CASTSGGTSTEAFF
>TRBV5-4|TRBJ2-3|NA|TRBD1
TGTGCCAGCAGCTCGACAGGGATGAGCACAGATACGCAGTATTTT
CASSSTGMSTDTQYF
>TRBV9|TRBJ1-2|NA|NA
TGTGCCAGCAGCGTAGGGGGGGACTATGGCTACACCTTC
CASSVGGDYGYTF
>TRBV12-3/TRBV12-4|TRBJ1-1|NA|NA
TGTGCCAGCAGTTTAACGAGGGGTGGTAAAGCTTTCTTT
CASSLTRGGKAFF